Below, one T cell receptor beta chain is given with its context. Its antigen remains unidentified. From the RT-PCR reads, TCRdb called clonotypes with MiXCR, one entry per CDR3 protein. The sample carries approximately 700,000 distinct CDR3 sequences, approximately 14% recorded once. CDR3 length: 14 residues. Germline V lookup: CDR1 DFQATT, CDR2 SNEGSKA (reference sequence). Trimming pared 6 bases from V and 5 bases from J, leaving 17 bases between. This entry is derived from a study of response to subunit inactivated influenza vaccine. Regarding the study as a whole: Each seasonal influenza vaccination, the authors suggested, recruits few new T cells.

This sequence joins TRBV20-1 and TRBJ2-1; D may be TRBD2 (6 bases). This specimen consisted of PBMCs from blood, obtained about 11 days after vaccination. The receptor comes from a man aged 45 to 65 who received an inactivated influenza vaccine. CDR3 in amino acids: CSAPRGAGNNEQFF. The CDR3 DNA follows: TGCAGTGCCCCACGGGGCGCGGGGAACAATGAGCAGTTCTTC.